This TCR beta chain was obtained from a study of T cell responses to AZD1222 COVID-19 vaccine. Profiled with immunoSEQ multiplex PCR; TCRdb holds only in-frame clones, not every one. The sample carries about 110,000 clones, approximately 90% recorded once. Germline CDR1 is SEHNR and CDR2 is FQNEAQ (reference sequence). There are 16 residues in the CDR3. V was pared by 0 bases and J by 0 bases, with 9 bases between. Study findings and constraints: Reportedly, close to half of spike-specific TCRs are directed against unmutated variant regions. White British ancestry dominated among donors, who included more females, and clonal diversity was possibly underestimated.

Second-dose recipients at about 4 or about 12 weeks were treated as one pooled group. This clone occurred a few times. Its cognate antigen is unknown. Sequencing was performed on peripheral blood, taken 28 days after the second AZD1222 dose. The chain is built from TRBV7-9 and TRBJ1-5; D uncertain. This TCR was sampled from an adult who received the AZD1222 COVID-19 vaccine. CDR3: CASSLATTDSNQPQHF. CDR3 in DNA: TGTGCCAGCAGCTTAGCAACGACTGATAGCAATCAGCCCCAGCATTTT.